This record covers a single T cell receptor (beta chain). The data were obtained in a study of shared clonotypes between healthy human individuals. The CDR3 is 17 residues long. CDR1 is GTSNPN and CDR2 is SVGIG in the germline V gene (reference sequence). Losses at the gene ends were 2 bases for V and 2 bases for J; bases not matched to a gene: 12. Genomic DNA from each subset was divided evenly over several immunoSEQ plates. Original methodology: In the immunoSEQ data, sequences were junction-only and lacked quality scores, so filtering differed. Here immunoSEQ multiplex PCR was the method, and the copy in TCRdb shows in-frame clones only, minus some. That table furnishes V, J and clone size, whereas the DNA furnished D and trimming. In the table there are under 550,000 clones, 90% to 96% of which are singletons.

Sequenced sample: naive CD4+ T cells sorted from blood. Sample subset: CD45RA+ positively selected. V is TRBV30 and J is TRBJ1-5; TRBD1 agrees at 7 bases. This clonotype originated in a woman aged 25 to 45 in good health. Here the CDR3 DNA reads TGTGCCTGGAGTCCCCCCGGACAGGAAAAACGCAATCAGCCCCAGCATTTT. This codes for CAWSPPGQEKRNQPQHF.